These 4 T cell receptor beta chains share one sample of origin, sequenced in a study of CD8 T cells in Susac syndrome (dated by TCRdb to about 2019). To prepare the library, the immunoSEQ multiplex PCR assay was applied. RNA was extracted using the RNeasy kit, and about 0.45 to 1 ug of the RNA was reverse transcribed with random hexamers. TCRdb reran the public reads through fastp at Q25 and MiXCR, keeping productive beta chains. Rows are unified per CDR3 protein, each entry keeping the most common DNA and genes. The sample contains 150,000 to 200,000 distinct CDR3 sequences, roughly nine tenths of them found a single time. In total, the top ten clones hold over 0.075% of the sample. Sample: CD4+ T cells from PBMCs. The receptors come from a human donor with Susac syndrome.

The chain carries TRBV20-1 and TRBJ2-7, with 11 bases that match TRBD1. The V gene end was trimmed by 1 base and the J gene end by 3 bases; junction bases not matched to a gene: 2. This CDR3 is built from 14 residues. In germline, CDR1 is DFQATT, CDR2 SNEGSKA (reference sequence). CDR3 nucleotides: TGCAGTGCTAGAGTGGACAGGGGGCTCTACGAGCAGTACTTC. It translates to CSARVDRGLYEQYF.

The CDR3 DNA follows: TGTGCCAGCAGCTTAGGTCCAGGGTTAAACACTGAAGCTTTCTTT. This encodes CASSLGPGLNTEAFF. The genes are TRBV11-2 and TRBJ1-1; possible D gene TRBD1, 5 bases. CDR1 is SGHAT, CDR2 FQNNGV, per germline. This CDR3 has 15 amino acids. The V gene lost 1 base and the J gene lost 2 bases, with 11 bases spanning the gap.

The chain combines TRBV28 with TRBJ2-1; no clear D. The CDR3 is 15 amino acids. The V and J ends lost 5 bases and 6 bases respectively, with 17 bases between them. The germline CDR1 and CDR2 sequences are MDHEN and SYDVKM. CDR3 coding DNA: TGTGCCAGCAGTGTGCCGACCGATTTTGTCAATGAGCAGTTCTTC. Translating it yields CASSVPTDFVNEQFF.

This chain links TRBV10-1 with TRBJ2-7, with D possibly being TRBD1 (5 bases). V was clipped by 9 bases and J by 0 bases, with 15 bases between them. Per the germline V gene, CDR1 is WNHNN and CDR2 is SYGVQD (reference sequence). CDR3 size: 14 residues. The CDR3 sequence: CARGATDSSYEQYF. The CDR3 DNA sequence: TGCGCCAGGGGTGCCACCGACAGCTCCTACGAGCAGTACTTC.